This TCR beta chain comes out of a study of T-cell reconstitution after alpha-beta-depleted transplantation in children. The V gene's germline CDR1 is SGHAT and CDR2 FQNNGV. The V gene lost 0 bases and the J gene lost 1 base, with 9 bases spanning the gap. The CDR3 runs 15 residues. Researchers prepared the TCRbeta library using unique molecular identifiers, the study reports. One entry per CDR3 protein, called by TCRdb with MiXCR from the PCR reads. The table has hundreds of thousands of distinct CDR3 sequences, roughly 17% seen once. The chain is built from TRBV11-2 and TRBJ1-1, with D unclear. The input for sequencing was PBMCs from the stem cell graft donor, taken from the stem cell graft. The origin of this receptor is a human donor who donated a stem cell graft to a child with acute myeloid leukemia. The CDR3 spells CASSLDGAGNTEAFF. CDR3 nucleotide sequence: TGTGCCAGCAGCTTAGATGGAGCGGGGAACACTGAAGCTTTCTTT.